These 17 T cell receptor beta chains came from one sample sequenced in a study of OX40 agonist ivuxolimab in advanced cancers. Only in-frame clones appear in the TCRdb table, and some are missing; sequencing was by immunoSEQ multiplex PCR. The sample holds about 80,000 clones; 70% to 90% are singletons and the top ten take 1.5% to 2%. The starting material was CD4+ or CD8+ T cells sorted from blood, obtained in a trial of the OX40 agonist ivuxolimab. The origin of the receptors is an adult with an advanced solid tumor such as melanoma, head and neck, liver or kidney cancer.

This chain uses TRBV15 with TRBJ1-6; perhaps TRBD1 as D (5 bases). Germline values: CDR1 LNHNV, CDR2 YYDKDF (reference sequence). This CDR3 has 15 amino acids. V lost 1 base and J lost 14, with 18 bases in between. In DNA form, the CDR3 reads TGTGCCACCAGCAGAGCGGGACCCTCAAGGTTAACCCTCCACTTT. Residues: CATSRAGPSRLTLHF.

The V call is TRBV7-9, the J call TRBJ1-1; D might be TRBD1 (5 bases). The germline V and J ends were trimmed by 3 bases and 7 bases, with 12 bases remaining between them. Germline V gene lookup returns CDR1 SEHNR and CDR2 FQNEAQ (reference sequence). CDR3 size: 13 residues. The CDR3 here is CASSFQGGVEAFF. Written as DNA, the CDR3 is TGTGCCAGCAGCTTCCAGGGCGGCGTTGAAGCTTTCTTT.

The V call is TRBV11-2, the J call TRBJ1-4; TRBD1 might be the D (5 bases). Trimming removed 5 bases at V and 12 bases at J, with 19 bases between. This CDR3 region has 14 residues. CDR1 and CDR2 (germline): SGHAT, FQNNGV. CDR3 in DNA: TGTGCCAGCAGCCCCCGACCAGGGCGGCAGGAACTGTTTTTT. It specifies CASSPRPGRQELFF. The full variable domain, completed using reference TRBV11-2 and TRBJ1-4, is EAGVAQSPRYKIIEKRQSVAFWCNPISGHATLYWYQQILGQGPKLLIQFQNNGVVDDSQLPKDRFSAERLKGVDSTLKIQPAKLEDSAVYLCASSPRPGRQELFFGSGTQLSVL.

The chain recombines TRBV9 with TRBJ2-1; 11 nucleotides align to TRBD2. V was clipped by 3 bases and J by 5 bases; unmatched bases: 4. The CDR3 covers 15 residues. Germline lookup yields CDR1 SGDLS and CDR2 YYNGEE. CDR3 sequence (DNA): TGTGCCAGCAGCGGGGGACTAGCGGTCCACAATGAGCAGTTCTTC. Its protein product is CASSGGLAVHNEQFF. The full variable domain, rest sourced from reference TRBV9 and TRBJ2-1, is DSGVTQTPKHLITATGQRVTLRCSPRSGDLSVYWYQQSLDQGLQFLIQYYNGEERAKGNILERFSAQQFPDLHSELNLSSLELGDSALYFCASSGGLAVHNEQFFGPGTRLTVL.

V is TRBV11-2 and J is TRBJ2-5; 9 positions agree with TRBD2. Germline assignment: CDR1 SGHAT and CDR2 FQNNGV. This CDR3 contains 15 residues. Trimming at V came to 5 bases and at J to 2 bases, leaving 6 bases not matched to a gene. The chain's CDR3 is CASSRFGLAQETQYF. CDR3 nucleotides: TGTGCCAGCAGCCGATTCGGACTAGCGCAAGAGACCCAGTACTTC.

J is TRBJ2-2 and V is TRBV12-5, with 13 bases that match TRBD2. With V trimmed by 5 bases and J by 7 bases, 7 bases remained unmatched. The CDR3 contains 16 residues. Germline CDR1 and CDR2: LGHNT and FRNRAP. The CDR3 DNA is TGTGCTAGTGGTGCCGGACTAGCGGGGGTTAGCGGGGAGCTGTTTTTT. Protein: CASGAGLAGVSGELFF.

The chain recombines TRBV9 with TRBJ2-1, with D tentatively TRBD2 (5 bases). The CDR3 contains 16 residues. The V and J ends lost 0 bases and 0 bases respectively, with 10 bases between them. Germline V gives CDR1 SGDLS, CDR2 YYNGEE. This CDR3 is CASSVGVGSSYNEQFF. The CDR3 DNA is TGTGCCAGCAGCGTAGGAGTAGGGAGCTCCTACAATGAGCAGTTCTTC.

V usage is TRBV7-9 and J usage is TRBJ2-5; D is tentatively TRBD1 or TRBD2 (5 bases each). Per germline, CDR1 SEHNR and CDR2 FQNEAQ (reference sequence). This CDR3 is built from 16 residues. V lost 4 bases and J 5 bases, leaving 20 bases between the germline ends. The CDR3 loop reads CASSSEGPGLGETQYF. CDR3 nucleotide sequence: TGTGCCAGCAGCTCAGAGGGACCCGGGCTGGGTGAGACCCAGTACTTC.

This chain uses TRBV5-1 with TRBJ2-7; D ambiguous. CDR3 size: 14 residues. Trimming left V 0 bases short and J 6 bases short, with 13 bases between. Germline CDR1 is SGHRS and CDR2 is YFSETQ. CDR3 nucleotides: TGCGCCAGCAGCTTGGCCGGTCCATCGGGCGAGCAGTACTTC. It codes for CASSLAGPSGEQYF. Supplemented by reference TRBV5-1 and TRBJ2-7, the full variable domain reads KAGVTQTPRYLIKTRGQQVTLSCSPISGHRSVSWYQQTPGQGLQFLFEYFSETQRNKGNFPGRFSGRQFSNSRSEMNVSTLELGDSALYLCASSLAGPSGEQYFGPGTRLTVT.

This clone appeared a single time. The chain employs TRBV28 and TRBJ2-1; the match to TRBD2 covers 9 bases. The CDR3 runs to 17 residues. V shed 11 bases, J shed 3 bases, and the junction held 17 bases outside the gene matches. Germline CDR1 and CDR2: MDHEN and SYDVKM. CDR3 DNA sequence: TGTGCCCACAGGCAAAAGGGCGGGAGGGTCCTCTACAATGAGCAGTTCTTC. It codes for CAHRQKGGRVLYNEQFF.

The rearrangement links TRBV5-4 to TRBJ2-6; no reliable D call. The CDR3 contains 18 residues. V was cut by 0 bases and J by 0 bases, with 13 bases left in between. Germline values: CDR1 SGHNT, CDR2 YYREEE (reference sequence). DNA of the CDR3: TGTGCCAGCAGCTTGGTAGGCGGAGCCTTCTCTGGGGCCAACGTCCTGACTTTC. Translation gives CASSLVGGAFSGANVLTF.

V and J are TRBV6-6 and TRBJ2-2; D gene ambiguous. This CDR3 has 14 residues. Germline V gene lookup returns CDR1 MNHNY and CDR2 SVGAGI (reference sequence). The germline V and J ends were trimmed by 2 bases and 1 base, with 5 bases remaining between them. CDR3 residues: CASSYTENTGELFF. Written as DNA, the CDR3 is TGTGCCAGCAGTTACACTGAGAACACCGGGGAGCTGTTTTTT.

CDR3 sequence: CASSSRTGGHGYTF. In DNA form, the CDR3 reads TGTGCCAGCAGTTCCCGGACAGGGGGCCATGGCTACACCTTC. The J gene is TRBJ1-2, the V gene TRBV28; 11 bases match TRBD1. The junction had 4 bases not matched to a gene; V was cut back by 4 bases and J by 6 bases. Germline CDR1 and CDR2: MDHEN and SYDVKM. The CDR3 is made up of 14 amino acids.

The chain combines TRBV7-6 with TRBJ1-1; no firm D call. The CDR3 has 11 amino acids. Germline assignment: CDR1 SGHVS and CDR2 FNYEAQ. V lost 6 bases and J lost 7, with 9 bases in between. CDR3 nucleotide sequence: TGTGCCAGCAGTCCAGGATTTGAAGCTTTCTTT. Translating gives CASSPGFEAFF.

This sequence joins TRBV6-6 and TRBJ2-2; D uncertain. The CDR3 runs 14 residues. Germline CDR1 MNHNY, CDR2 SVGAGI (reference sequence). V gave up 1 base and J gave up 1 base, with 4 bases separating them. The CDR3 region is CASSYWGNTGELFF. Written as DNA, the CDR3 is TGTGCCAGCAGTTACTGGGGGAACACCGGGGAGCTGTTTTTT.

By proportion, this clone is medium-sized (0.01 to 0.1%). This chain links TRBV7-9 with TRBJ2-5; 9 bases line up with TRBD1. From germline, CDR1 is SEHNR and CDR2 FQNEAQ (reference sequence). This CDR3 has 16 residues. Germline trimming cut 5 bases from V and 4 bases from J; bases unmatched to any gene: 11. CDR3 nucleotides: TGTGCCAGCAGCAACCCATCCACAGGGGGCGTAGAGACCCAGTACTTC. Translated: CASSNPSTGGVETQYF.

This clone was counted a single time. The CDR3 nucleotides read TGTGCCAGCAGACCTTGGGGACAGGGCTTATACGAGCAGTACTTC. Translation gives CASRPWGQGLYEQYF. The chain uses TRBV6-5 and TRBJ2-7, with TRBD1 identical over 9 bases. V gave up 6 bases and J gave up 4 bases; unmatched junction bases: 10. Germline V gives CDR1 MNHEY, CDR2 SVGAGI. CDR3 length: 15 residues.